The clone carrying this T cell receptor (beta chain) was recorded only once. No antigen is known for it. Time point here: week 35, safety follow-up. Mutant IDH1 20-mer peptide, at 300 ug, made up each vaccine dose, with topical imiquimod. CDR3 length: 13 residues. In germline, CDR1 is MRHNA, CDR2 SNTAGT. Trimming took 0 bases from V and 4 from J, leaving 4 bases between them. This sample was taken from a study of a mutant IDH1 vaccine in newly diagnosed glioma. On the study more broadly: Most patients had received both radiotherapy and temozolomide, the prior options being radiotherapy, temozolomide, or both.

Some clones are missing from TCRdb's copy, which holds only in-frame ones; the method was immunoSEQ multiplex PCR. The sample shows about 31,000 clones, roughly 86% of them seen only once. This chain links TRBV6-4 with TRBJ2-1; D not resolved. This receptor was identified in a young man with glioma. Sequencing used PBMCs, obtained from a glioma patient whose treatment included an IDH1 peptide vaccine. The CDR3 DNA is TGTGCCAGCAGTGACTCAGGGTACAATGAGCAGTTCTTC. This sequence encodes CASSDSGYNEQFF.